This record looks at one T cell receptor beta chain sequence and its context. Its antigen is undetermined. The CDR3 covers 16 residues. CDR1 and CDR2 (germline): SGDLS, YYNGEE. The ends lost 2 bases at V and 7 bases at J; junction bases unmatched: 6. At survey level, the immunoSEQ assay was run in its v3.0 version. The protocol was immunoSEQ multiplex PCR, while the TCRdb copy is restricted to in-frame clones and leaves out a portion. Of 15,000 to 20,000 clones in the sample, approximately 89% were seen once. The sample originates from a study of long-term antiretroviral therapy in people with HIV. About the research overall: The earliest samples came from an era when ART typically awaited falling CD4 counts.

General study points: Repertoire dominance by clones expanded before ART was seen at all time points. Nothing was known about ART adherence, viral resistance or changes in therapy. CDR3 lengths in HIV samples spanned a narrower range than controls.

The starting material was unsorted PBMCs, obtained 0.6 years after starting antiretroviral therapy. The chain is built from TRBV9 and TRBJ2-1; TRBD2 matches at 13 bases. The sequence came from a woman between 40 and 55 years old with HIV. For the CDR3, the DNA is TGTGCCAGCAGCGTCACTAGCGGGGGGGCCGGTAATGAGCAGTTCTTC. This encodes CASSVTSGGAGNEQFF.